The clone carrying this TCR beta chain was recorded at least ten times. Its antigen is unknown. Germline CDR1 is SGHAT and CDR2 is FQNNGV. The CDR3 covers 11 residues. Trimming removed 2 bases from V and 9 bases from J, with 5 bases in between. This record belongs to a study of Graves' ophthalmopathy and Graves' hyperthyroidism. Points from the study as a whole: The model predicted progression of ophthalmopathy with a sensitivity of more than 60%, and its specificity was about 76%.

Enrollment excluded any patients with other autoimmune diseases, uncontrolled infections, pregnancy or lactation. The diagnostic workup employed clinical symptoms, serum thyroxine, TRAb, thyroid ultrasound and orbital computed tomography. Amplification of the TCR beta CDR3 regions used RNA transcripts (as template). Investigators did first-round RT-PCR with HTBI primers, then second-round multiplex PCR. One entry per CDR3 protein, called by TCRdb with MiXCR from the multiplex PCR reads. The sample lists more than 1,000,000 distinct CDR3 sequences; roughly 35% were seen once. The chain links TRBV11-2 to TRBJ1-3; no clear D gene. This sequence originates from an adult man with Graves' hyperthyroidism. Sequencing was carried out using peripheral blood or thyroid tissue (not recorded which). CDR3 DNA sequence: TGTGCCAGCAGCTTACCCAGCACCATATATTTT. Protein sequence: CASSLPSTIYF.